This TCR beta chain was observed in a study of T-cell reconstitution after alpha-beta-depleted transplantation in children (dated by TCRdb to the mid-2010s). With respect to the entire study: The study quantitatively tracked T-cell immune reconstitution after TCRalphabeta/CD19-depleted allogeneic hematopoietic cell transplantation in children using TCR repertoire profiling.

The treatment or condition label of this sample denotes: allogeneic hematopoietic cell transplantation with graft depleted of TCRalphabeta T cells and CD19 B cells. TCRalphabeta/CD19-depleted allogeneic hematopoietic cell grafts were given to the transplant recipients, all of whom were children. The CDR3, cysteine through phenylalanine, is 14 amino acids long. Only CDR3 DNA is held: 42 bases, read in frame from base 1. The junction shows trimming of 2 bases on V and 7 bases on J, plus 12 bases between the germline ends. Via the germline V gene, CDR1 is MNHEY and CDR2 SVGAGI. For this clonotype: It lacks a known antigen. It has no much larger one-base neighbor in the sample; base qualities were not kept.

To prepare the library, PCR was applied. Sequencing took place on an Illumina HiSeq 2500. Molecular barcoding was employed in the preparation of TCR libraries, with unique molecular identifiers being used to normalize TCRbeta repertoire quantification. TCRdb took the public reads, trimmed them with fastp at Q25, ran MiXCR for clone calling and kept in-frame beta chains. When rows share a CDR3 protein, they turn into one entry using the most common DNA and genes. The sample includes 200,000 to 300,000 distinct CDR3 sequences, with about 23% observed a single time. The ten largest clones add up to about 2.6% of the sample. Results and caveats for the whole study, not just this receptor: Apparently early alphabetaT-cell count recovery about two months after transplant reportedly relied on only several hundred rapidly expanded clones derived from non-depleted graft cells. In some patients, the high TCRbeta diversity seen at day 60 was put down to recipient T cells and intrathymic progenitors that had survived conditioning. Over the following months the frequencies of hyperexpanded clones went down, and after one year T-cell counts and TCRbeta diversity were mostly credited to newly produced T cells.

The sequences come from PBMCs, collected before TCRalphabeta/CD19-depleted stem cell transplant. This sequence was found in a girl aged 2 to 9 with Fanconi anemia, due to receive a stem cell transplant. The V and J genes are TRBV6-5 and TRBJ1-3, with the D gene not clear enough to name. Here the CDR3 is given as CASSYGIARNTIYF. In nucleotide form, the sequence is TGTGCCAGCAGTTACGGCATAGCGAGGAACACCATATATTTT.